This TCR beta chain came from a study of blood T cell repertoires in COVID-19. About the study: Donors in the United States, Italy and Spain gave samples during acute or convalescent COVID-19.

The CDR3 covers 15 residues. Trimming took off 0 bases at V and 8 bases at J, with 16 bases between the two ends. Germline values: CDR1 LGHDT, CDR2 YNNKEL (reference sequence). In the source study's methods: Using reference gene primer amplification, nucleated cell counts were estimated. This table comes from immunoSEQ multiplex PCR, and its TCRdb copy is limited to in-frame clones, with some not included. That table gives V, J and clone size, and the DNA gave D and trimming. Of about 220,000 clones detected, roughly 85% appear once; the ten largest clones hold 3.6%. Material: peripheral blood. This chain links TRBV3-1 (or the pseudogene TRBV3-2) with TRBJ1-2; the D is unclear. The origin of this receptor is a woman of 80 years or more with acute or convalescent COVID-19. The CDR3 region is CASSQDFSGSVGYTF. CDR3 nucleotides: TGTGCCAGCAGCCAAGATTTTTCAGGTTCGGTCGGCTACACCTTC.